This T cell receptor (beta chain) was profiled in a study of T-cell memory formation after mild COVID-19. The study, taken as a whole, reports: Some SARS-CoV-2-responding clones were already detected in memory before infection. Later expanders leaned toward CD4+, whereas clones contracting from day 15 to 85 were balanced CD4/CD8.

Per the germline V gene, CDR1 is MNHNS and CDR2 is SASEGT. This CDR3 has 12 residues. Trimming at V came to 7 bases and at J to 4 bases, leaving 4 bases not matched to a gene. Using its own MiXCR run on the 5' RACE reads, TCRdb lists one record per CDR3 protein. The table lists about 350,000 distinct CDR3 sequences, about 13% of them singletons, with 22% in the top ten. A remark on this clonotype: Its specificity is not known.

This clonotype originated in a man younger than 35 who had mild COVID-19 (a few samples of this study predate the infection). Cell type and time point are not known. The chain links TRBV6-1 to TRBJ2-7; 7 positions match TRBD1. The sample consisted of PBMCs or a T cell subset sorted from them (not recorded which). The CDR3 loop reads CASNRQGYEQYF. CDR3 coding DNA: TGTGCCAGCAACCGACAGGGTTACGAGCAGTACTTC.